The 32 T cell receptor beta chains below were found in one sample sequenced in a study of blood T cell repertoires in COVID-19. Only in-frame clones appear in the TCRdb table, and some are missing; sequencing was by immunoSEQ multiplex PCR. The table records roughly 150,000 clones, about 77% of them present only once. What was sequenced was peripheral blood. The receptors here all came from an elderly woman with acute or convalescent COVID-19.

The chain couples TRBV5-1 to TRBJ2-7; 12 nucleotides line up with TRBD1. Trimming at V came to 2 bases and at J to 5 bases, leaving 5 bases not matched to a gene. Germline lookup yields CDR1 SGHRS and CDR2 YFSETQ. CDR3 length: 15 amino acids. The CDR3 DNA reads TGCGCCAGCAGCTTTCGGGACAGGGGGCTAGACGAGCAGTACTTC. It is translated as CASSFRDRGLDEQYF.

The gene calls are TRBV7-3 and TRBJ2-1, with TRBD2 as a possible D gene (5 bases). This CDR3 contains 13 residues. Germline assignment: CDR1 SGHTA and CDR2 FQGTGA. V dropped 3 bases and J dropped 9 bases, with 12 bases sitting between them. CDR3 sequence: CASSFPGVGEQFF. The CDR3 bases are TGTGCCAGCAGCTTCCCCGGGGTTGGTGAGCAGTTCTTC.

V gene TRBV14 combines with J gene TRBJ1-6; 7 bases agree with TRBD1. This CDR3 contains 13 residues. After removal of 4 bases from V and 10 bases from J, the junction contained 4 bases not matched to a gene. CDR1 and CDR2 from the germline V gene are SGHDN and FVKESK. CDR3: CASSPRTGSPLHF. CDR3 DNA: TGTGCCAGCAGCCCCAGGACAGGATCACCCCTCCACTTT.

This clone showed up just once. The gene calls are TRBV4-1 and TRBJ1-2; 9 nucleotides align to TRBD1. V trimming: 1 base; J trimming: 4 bases; junction bases outside the gene matches: 7. This CDR3 spans 16 amino acids. CDR1 and CDR2 from the germline V gene are MGHRA and YSYEKL. The CDR3 sequence: CASSQAGQGQVYGYTF. The CDR3 DNA sequence: TGCGCCAGCAGCCAAGCCGGACAGGGGCAAGTCTATGGCTACACCTTC.

This rearrangement joins TRBV11-2 to TRBJ2-1; 9 nucleotides match TRBD1. The trim removed 6 bases at V and 4 bases at J, leaving 7 bases unmatched. Germline CDR1 reads SGHAT; CDR2 reads FQNNGV. The CDR3 runs 15 residues. CDR3 in DNA: TGTGCCAGCAGTCCCGGGACAGGGATATACAATGAGCAGTTCTTC. It specifies CASSPGTGIYNEQFF.

V gene TRBV19 combines with J gene TRBJ2-3; TRBD2 matches 7 bases. Germline trimming cut 7 bases from V and 3 bases from J; bases unmatched to any gene: 10. Germline-derived CDR1 and CDR2 are LNHDA and SQIVND (reference sequence). This CDR3 contains 15 residues. The CDR3 is CASTPRGRGTDTQYF. The CDR3 DNA is TGTGCCAGTACTCCCCGAGGGCGGGGGACAGATACGCAGTATTTT.

The rearrangement uses TRBV4-2 and TRBJ2-4; the D gene is possibly TRBD1 (6 bases). CDR1 and CDR2 from the germline V gene are LGHNA and YNFKEQ. Trimming took off 0 bases at V and 7 bases at J, with 13 bases between the two ends. This CDR3 is built from 15 residues. CDR3 protein: CASSQDLRGTNIQYF. For the CDR3, the DNA is TGTGCCAGCAGCCAAGATCTGAGGGGGACCAACATTCAGTACTTC.

The rearrangement joins TRBV5-6 to TRBJ1-4, with TRBD1 matching over 7 bases. The V segment lost 3 bases and the J segment 8 bases; nucleotides outside the gene matches: 7. This CDR3 spans 14 amino acids. The V gene's germline CDR1 is SGHDT and CDR2 YYEEEE. The CDR3 reads CASSYRTGWEKLFF. CDR3 DNA sequence: TGTGCCAGCAGCTACCGGACAGGTTGGGAAAAACTGTTTTTT. Looking up the rest from reference TRBV5-6 and TRBJ1-4 gives the full variable domain: DAGVTQSPTHLIKTRGQQVTLRCSPKSGHDTVSWYQQALGQGPQFIFQYYEEEERQRGNFPDRFSGHQFPNYSSELNVNALLLGDSALYLCASSYRTGWEKLFFGSGTQLSVL.

The rearrangement uses TRBV6-1 and TRBJ2-7, with a possible D match to TRBD1 (5 bases). Looked up from germline, CDR1 is MNHNS and CDR2 is SASEGT. The CDR3 extends over 15 amino acids. Trimming cost V 2 bases and J 6 bases, with 17 bases left between them. CDR3 sequence (DNA): TGTGCCAGCAGTGAAACAGGAAGCACCCTGGGCGAGCAGTACTTC. Encoded protein: CASSETGSTLGEQYF.

The V and J genes are TRBV5-1 and TRBJ2-1; TRBD1 agrees at 7 bases. Germline trimming cut 1 base from V and 2 bases from J; bases unmatched to any gene: 3. The CDR3 is 15 residues long. Germline V gene lookup returns CDR1 SGHRS and CDR2 YFSETQ. CDR3 residues: CASSLLRGPYNEQFF. The DNA for the CDR3 is TGCGCCAGCAGCTTGCTTAGGGGGCCCTACAATGAGCAGTTCTTC.

The chain couples TRBV11-2 to TRBJ2-2; TRBD2 matches at 12 bases. Germline loops: CDR1 SGHAT, CDR2 FQNNGV. V dropped 1 base and J dropped 5; count of bases not matched to a gene: 2. This CDR3 is built from 16 residues. The CDR3 protein is CASSLGTSGRTGELFF. DNA for the CDR3: TGTGCCAGCAGCTTAGGCACTAGCGGGAGGACCGGGGAGCTGTTTTTT.

The V call is TRBV5-4, the J call TRBJ2-1; maybe TRBD2 (5 bases). V shed 0 bases and J shed 0 bases, with 13 bases lying between them. The CDR3 covers 17 residues. From germline, CDR1 is SGHNT and CDR2 YYREEE (reference sequence). The DNA for the CDR3 is TGTGCCAGCAGCTTGGTATTAGCGTCTAGCTCCTACAATGAGCAGTTCTTC. This encodes CASSLVLASSSYNEQFF.

This clone showed up just once. The chain is built from TRBV7-8 and TRBJ1-5; D remains ambiguous. This CDR3 contains 14 residues. Per the germline V gene, CDR1 is SGHVS and CDR2 is FQNEAQ. The germline V and J ends were trimmed by 1 base and 3 bases, with 7 bases remaining between them. The CDR3 DNA reads as TGTGCCAGCAGCTTAGGCCAGGACAATCAGCCCCAGCATTTT. Encoded protein: CASSLGQDNQPQHF.

V is TRBV6-5 and J is TRBJ1-1; no clear D. CDR3 size: 15 residues. V lost 4 bases and J 1 base, leaving 13 bases between the germline ends. Germline assignment: CDR1 MNHEY and CDR2 SVGAGI. CDR3: CASSSPGRGNTEAFF. As DNA, the CDR3 is TGTGCCAGCAGTTCCCCGGGTCGGGGGAACACTGAAGCTTTCTTT.

The chain recombines TRBV19 with TRBJ2-7, with D unresolved. V was clipped by 5 bases and J by 1 base, with 12 bases between them. The length of the CDR3 is 14 residues. Germline V gene lookup returns CDR1 LNHDA and CDR2 SQIVND (reference sequence). CDR3 DNA sequence: TGTGCCAGTAGTCCAGCCATCGGGTCCTACGAGCAGTACTTC. This translates into CASSPAIGSYEQYF.

This rearrangement joins TRBV2 to TRBJ2-7; D is perhaps TRBD2 (5 bases). CDR3 size: 15 residues. Germline lookup yields CDR1 SNHLY and CDR2 FYNNEI. The V end lost 3 bases, the J end lost 3 bases, and 15 bases lay between the germline ends. DNA of the CDR3: TGTGCCAGCAGTGAGAGTGGGCGGGCTTACTACGAGCAGTACTTC. This gives the protein CASSESGRAYYEQYF.

The V and J genes are TRBV15 and TRBJ1-1, with D unresolved. The ends were cut back, 0 bases at V and 6 bases at J, with 20 bases in the middle. Germline V lookup: CDR1 LNHNV, CDR2 YYDKDF (reference sequence). The CDR3 covers 17 residues. CDR3 loop: CATSRDLGPYREAEAFF. In DNA form, the CDR3 reads TGTGCCACCAGCAGAGATTTAGGCCCCTATCGAGAGGCTGAAGCTTTCTTT.

This rearrangement joins TRBV3-1 (or the pseudogene TRBV3-2) to TRBJ2-7, with D possibly TRBD2 on 6 matching bases. The V and J ends lost 2 bases and 6 bases respectively, with 20 bases between them. CDR1 LGHDT and CDR2 YNNKEL come from the germline V gene (reference sequence). This CDR3 comprises 16 residues. This CDR3 reads CASSQRGAGNSIEQYF. The CDR3 nucleotides read TGTGCCAGCAGCCAAAGAGGGGCGGGGAACAGCATCGAGCAGTACTTC.

In its sample, this clone ranks as medium-sized (0.01 to 0.1%). The CDR3 region is CASSLWRQETQYF. In nucleotides, the CDR3 is TGTGCCAGCAGCTTGTGGCGGCAAGAGACCCAGTACTTC. The rearrangement links TRBV11-2 to TRBJ2-5; no firm D call. The CDR3 totals 13 residues. Germline V gene lookup returns CDR1 SGHAT and CDR2 FQNNGV. With 3 bases removed from V and 2 bases from J, the gap between germline ends came to 7 bases.

This chain links TRBV7-8 with TRBJ2-1; 9 bases agree with TRBD1. The CDR3 covers 15 residues. Germline V CDR1 and CDR2: SGHVS, FQNEAQ. V gave up 5 bases and J gave up 4 bases; unmatched junction bases: 6. The CDR3 is CASSSQGQGYNEQFF. The CDR3 nucleotides are TGTGCCAGCAGCAGCCAGGGACAGGGTTACAATGAGCAGTTCTTC.

The V call is TRBV7-9, the J call TRBJ2-3; no clear D. Trimming cost V 5 bases and J 0 bases, with 12 bases left between them. Germline V gene sequence: CDR1 SEHNR, CDR2 FQNEAQ (reference sequence). The CDR3 sequence is 15 residues long. CDR3 protein: CASSTLLTSTDTQYF. CDR3 sequence (DNA): TGTGCCAGCAGCACTCTTTTGACTAGCACAGATACGCAGTATTTT.

The V gene is TRBV5-6, the J gene TRBJ2-7; the D gene is possibly TRBD1 (5 bases). V was trimmed by 0 bases and J by 1 base, leaving 11 bases between them. Germline V lookup: CDR1 SGHDT, CDR2 YYEEEE. The CDR3 covers 15 residues. DNA for the CDR3: TGTGCCAGCAGCTTGGCCCTTGGGGCTTCCTACGAGCAGTACTTC. Residues: CASSLALGASYEQYF.

This rearrangement joins TRBV27 to TRBJ2-1, with unresolved D. Looked up from germline, CDR1 is MNHEY and CDR2 is SMNVEV (reference sequence). The V end lost 8 bases, the J end lost 8 bases, and 16 bases lay between the germline ends. The CDR3 loop spans 13 amino acids. The CDR3 DNA sequence: TGTGCCAGCCGATCCCCGCTGGGCGATGAGCAGTTCTTC. Translation gives CASRSPLGDEQFF.

This chain joins TRBV18 and TRBJ1-1; 7 bases match TRBD1. The trim removed 5 bases at V and 1 base at J, leaving 7 bases unmatched. In germline, CDR1 is KGHSH, CDR2 LQKENI. This CDR3 contains 15 residues. CDR3 DNA sequence: TGTGCCAGCTCATGGACCACAGGGGAGAACACTGAAGCTTTCTTT. This translates into CASSWTTGENTEAFF.

The rearrangement links TRBV21-1 to TRBJ2-3; TRBD1, the table's D call, lacks a check against the DNA. TRBV21-1 constitutes a pseudogene. This CDR3 region has 16 residues. This chain's CDR3 is CASSKVHVRGKDTQYF. The CDR3 region has the DNA TGTGCCAGCAGCAAAGTTCACGTCAGGGGGAAAGATACGCAGTATTTT.

This chain uses TRBV25-1 with TRBJ1-1; 8 nucleotides line up with TRBD1. The CDR3 is made up of 14 amino acids. J was trimmed by 3 bases and V by 4 bases; bases with no gene match: 4. CDR1 is MGHDK, CDR2 SYGVNS, per germline. CDR3 bases: TGTGCCAGCAGTGGGACAGGGTGGTACACTGAAGCTTTCTTT. Protein sequence: CASSGTGWYTEAFF. The entire variable domain, with the rest obtained from reference TRBV25-1 and TRBJ1-1, is as follows: EADIYQTPRYLVIGTGKKITLECSQTMGHDKMYWYQQDPGMELHLIHYSYGVNSTEKGDLSSESTVSRIRTEHFPLTLESARPSHTSQYLCASSGTGWYTEAFFGQGTRLTVV.

This chain connects TRBV6-5 to TRBJ2-3; the D gene is possibly TRBD2 (5 bases). V dropped 4 bases and J dropped 3 bases, with 11 bases sitting between them. Germline V lookup: CDR1 MNHEY, CDR2 SVGAGI. The CDR3 spans 14 residues. CDR3 sequence reads: CASSLPGKTDTQYF. CDR3 sequence (DNA): TGTGCCAGCAGTTTGCCGGGAAAGACAGATACGCAGTATTTT.

The rearrangement joins TRBV19 to TRBJ1-3; 9 bases are a match to TRBD1. V lost 7 bases, J lost 2 bases, and 3 bases stayed unmatched. This CDR3 comprises 14 residues. Looked up from germline, CDR1 is LNHDA and CDR2 is SQIVND (reference sequence). The CDR3 coding sequence is TGTGCCAGTACGAGGGACAGGGCTGGAAACACCATATATTTT. It translates to CASTRDRAGNTIYF.

This chain links TRBV7-3 with TRBJ2-1; 13 bases agree with TRBD2. Germline CDR1 reads SGHTA; CDR2 reads FQGTGA. V trimming: 5 bases; J trimming: 6 bases; junction bases outside the gene matches: 4. The CDR3 runs 15 residues. The DNA of the CDR3 is TGTGCCAGCAGCCGAGGACTAGCGGGAGTCAATGAGCAGTTCTTC. Protein: CASSRGLAGVNEQFF.

J is TRBJ2-3 and V is TRBV28; 8 bases fit TRBD1. The CDR3 is 15 amino acids. The V gene's germline CDR1 is MDHEN and CDR2 SYDVKM. The J segment lost 1 base and the V segment lost 5 bases, leaving 5 bases of the junction unmatched. The CDR3 DNA is TGTGCCAGCAGTACGACAGGGGACCGCACAGATACGCAGTATTTT. This translates into CASSTTGDRTDTQYF.

The chain carries TRBV28 and TRBJ1-1, with D uncertain. Germline values: CDR1 MDHEN, CDR2 SYDVKM. This CDR3 contains 16 residues. The germline V and J ends were trimmed by 5 bases and 1 base, with 17 bases remaining between them. CDR3 in amino acids: CASSTPREGWNTEAFF. In DNA, the CDR3 is TGTGCCAGCAGTACCCCTCGCGAGGGTTGGAACACTGAAGCTTTCTTT. The full variable domain, its missing parts supplied by reference TRBV28 and TRBJ1-1, is DVKVTQSSRYLVKRTGEKVFLECVQDMDHENMFWYRQDPGLGLRLIYFSYDVKMKEKGDIPEGYSVSREKKERFSLILESASTNQTSMYLCASSTPREGWNTEAFFGQGTRLTVV.

This clone was found a few times. The rearrangement uses TRBV7-9 and TRBJ1-6; D may be TRBD1 (5 bases). Trimming cost V 1 base and J 3 bases, with 13 bases left between them. The CDR3 totals 17 residues. Germline CDR1 SEHNR, CDR2 FQNEAQ (reference sequence). DNA of the CDR3: TGTGCCAGCAGCTTAGAAGGGGTGGCAGACTATAATTCACCCCTCCACTTT. The encoded protein is CASSLEGVADYNSPLHF.